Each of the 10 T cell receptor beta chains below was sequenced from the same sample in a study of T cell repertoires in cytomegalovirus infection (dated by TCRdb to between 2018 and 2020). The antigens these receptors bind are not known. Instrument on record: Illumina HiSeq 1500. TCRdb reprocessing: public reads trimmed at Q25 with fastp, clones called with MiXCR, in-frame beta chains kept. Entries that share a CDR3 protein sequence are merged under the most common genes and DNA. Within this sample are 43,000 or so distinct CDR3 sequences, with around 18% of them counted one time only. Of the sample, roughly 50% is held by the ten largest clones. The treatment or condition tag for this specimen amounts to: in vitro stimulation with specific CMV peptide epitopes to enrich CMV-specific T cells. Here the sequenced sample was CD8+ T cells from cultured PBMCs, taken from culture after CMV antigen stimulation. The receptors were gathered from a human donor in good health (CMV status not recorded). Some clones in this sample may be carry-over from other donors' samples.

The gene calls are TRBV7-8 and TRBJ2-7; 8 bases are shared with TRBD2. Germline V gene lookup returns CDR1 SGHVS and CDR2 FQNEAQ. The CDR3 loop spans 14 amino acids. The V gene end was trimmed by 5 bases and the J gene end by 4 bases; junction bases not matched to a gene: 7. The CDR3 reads CASSPISGKYEQYF. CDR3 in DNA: TGTGCCAGCAGCCCCATTAGCGGGAAGTACGAGCAGTACTTC.

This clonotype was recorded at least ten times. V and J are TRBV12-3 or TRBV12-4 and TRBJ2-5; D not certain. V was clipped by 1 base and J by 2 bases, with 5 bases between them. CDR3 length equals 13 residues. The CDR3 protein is CASSLGLQETQYF. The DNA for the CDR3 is TGTGCCAGCAGTTTAGGTCTTCAAGAGACCCAGTACTTC.

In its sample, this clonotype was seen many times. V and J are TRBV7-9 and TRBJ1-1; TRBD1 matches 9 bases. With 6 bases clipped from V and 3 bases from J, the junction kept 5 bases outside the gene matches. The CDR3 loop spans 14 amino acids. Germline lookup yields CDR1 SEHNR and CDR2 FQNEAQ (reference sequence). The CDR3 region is CASRPGTGYTEAFF. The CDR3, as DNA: TGTGCCAGCAGGCCCGGGACAGGGTACACTGAAGCTTTCTTT.

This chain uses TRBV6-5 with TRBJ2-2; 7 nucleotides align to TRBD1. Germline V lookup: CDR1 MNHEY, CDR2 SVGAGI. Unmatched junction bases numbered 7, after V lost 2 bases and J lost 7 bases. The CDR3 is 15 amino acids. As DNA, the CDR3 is TGTGCCAGCAGTTACGTTGACAGGGCGAGCGGGGAGCTGTTTTTT. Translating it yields CASSYVDRASGELFF.

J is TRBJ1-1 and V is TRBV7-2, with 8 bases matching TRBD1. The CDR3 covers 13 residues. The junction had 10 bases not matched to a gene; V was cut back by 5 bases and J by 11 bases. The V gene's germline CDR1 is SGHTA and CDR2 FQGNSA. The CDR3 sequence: CASSPSPDRVAFF. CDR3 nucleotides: TGTGCCAGCAGCCCCAGCCCGGACAGGGTTGCTTTCTTT.

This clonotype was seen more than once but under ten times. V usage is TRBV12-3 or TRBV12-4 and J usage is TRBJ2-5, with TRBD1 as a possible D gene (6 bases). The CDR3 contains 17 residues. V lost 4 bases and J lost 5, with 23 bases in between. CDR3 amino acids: CASSSHGQPGTTETQYF. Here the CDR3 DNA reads TGTGCCAGCAGTTCCCACGGACAGCCAGGTACCACGGAGACCCAGTACTTC.

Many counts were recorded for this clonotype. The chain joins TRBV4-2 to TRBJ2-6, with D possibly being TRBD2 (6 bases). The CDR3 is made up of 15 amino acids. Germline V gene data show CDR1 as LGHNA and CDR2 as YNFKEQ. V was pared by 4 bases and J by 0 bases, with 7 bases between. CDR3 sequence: CASSPGVSGANVLTF. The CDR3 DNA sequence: TGTGCCAGCAGCCCGGGGGTCTCTGGGGCCAACGTCCTGACTTTC.

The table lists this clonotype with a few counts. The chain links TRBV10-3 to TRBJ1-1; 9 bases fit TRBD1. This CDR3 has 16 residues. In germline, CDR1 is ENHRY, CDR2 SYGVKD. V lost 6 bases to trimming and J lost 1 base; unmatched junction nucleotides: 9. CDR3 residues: CAISPGGTGRNTEAFF. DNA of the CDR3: TGTGCCATCAGCCCGGGCGGGACAGGGAGGAACACTGAAGCTTTCTTT.

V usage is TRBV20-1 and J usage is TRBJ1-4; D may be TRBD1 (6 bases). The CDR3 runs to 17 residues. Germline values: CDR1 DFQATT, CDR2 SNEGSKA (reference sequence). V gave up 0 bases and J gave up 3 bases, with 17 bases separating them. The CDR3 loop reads CSARDSRSRTANEKLFF. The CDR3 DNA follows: TGCAGTGCTAGAGATTCCCGCTCCCGGACAGCTAATGAAAAACTGTTTTTT.

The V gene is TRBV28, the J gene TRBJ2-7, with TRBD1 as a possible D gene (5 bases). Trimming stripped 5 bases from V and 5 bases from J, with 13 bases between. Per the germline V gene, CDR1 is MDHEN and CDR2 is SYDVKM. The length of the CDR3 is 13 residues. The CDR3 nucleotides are TGTGCCAGCAGTCCGCCCTCAGGGAACGAGCAGTACTTC. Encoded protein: CASSPPSGNEQYF.